What follows is one TCR beta chain and its context. The antigen remains unidentified. This record belongs to a study of CXCR3-negative and CXCR3-positive naive CD8 T cells. Study outcomes and limitations: With respect to TRBV-TRBJ usage, naive CXCR3-negative and CXCR3-positive cells were similar; memory differed. Naive cells with CXCR3 showed TRB CDR3s that were more hydrophobic than those in CXCR3-negative naive cells. The authors found comparable surface CD5 between naive subsets and inferred TCR strength from TRB CDR3 properties.

Phenotypically, naive CD8+ T cells corresponded to CD45RO-CCR7+CD27+CD95-. CDR1 and CDR2 from the germline V gene are DFQATT and SNEGSKA (reference sequence). The CDR3 is 16 residues long. Libraries were UMI-labeled 5' RACE TRB cDNA. TCRdb reprocessed the 5' RACE reads; each CDR3 protein has one entry and no DNA is given. The ten most abundant clones cover approximately 1% of a sample with fewer than 95,000 distinct CDR3 sequences. This chain connects TRBV20-1 to TRBJ2-3; the D call of TRBD1 rests on TCRdb alone, since no DNA is present to check it. Sequencing used naive CXCR3- CD8+ T cells from blood. Subset specified: CD45RO-CCR7+CD27+CD95- naive CD8+ T cells lacking CXCR3 (TNR3-). The sequence derives from a human donor in good health. Some clones in this sample may be carry-over from other donors' samples. CDR3 in amino acids: CSARFSPGLAADTQYF.